This T cell receptor beta chain was documented in a study of identical twins. Study observations and caveats: Invariant MAIT and iNKT cells could partly confound zero-insertion analyses. The study drew conclusions from cross-sectional statistical analysis, not from following the same donors. Among beta out-of-frame sequences, excess sharing between twins appeared weaker.

Using its own MiXCR run on the 5' RACE reads, TCRdb lists one record per CDR3 protein. The sample records fewer than 250,000 distinct CDR3 sequences, 7.5% being singletons. Trimming left V 1 base short and J 2 bases short, with 17 bases between. Germline assignment: CDR1 SGHRS and CDR2 YFSETQ. The CDR3 covers 17 residues. This clonotype was detected only a few times. What it binds is unknown. The same sample was also studied in work on yellow fever vaccine responses in identical twins. From that second work: After vaccination, twins' T cell response reportedly seemed partly convergent, partly personalized.

The rearrangement links TRBV5-1 to TRBJ2-3; the D gene could be TRBD1 or TRBD2 (5 bases each). The clonotype comes from a woman between 18 and 30 years old in good health. The specimen sequenced was memory (CD45RO+) T cells sorted from blood. The CDR3 coding sequence is TGCGCCAGCAGCTTGTACAGTACGGGGCAGACCACAGATACGCAGTATTTT. Translated: CASSLYSTGQTTDTQYF.